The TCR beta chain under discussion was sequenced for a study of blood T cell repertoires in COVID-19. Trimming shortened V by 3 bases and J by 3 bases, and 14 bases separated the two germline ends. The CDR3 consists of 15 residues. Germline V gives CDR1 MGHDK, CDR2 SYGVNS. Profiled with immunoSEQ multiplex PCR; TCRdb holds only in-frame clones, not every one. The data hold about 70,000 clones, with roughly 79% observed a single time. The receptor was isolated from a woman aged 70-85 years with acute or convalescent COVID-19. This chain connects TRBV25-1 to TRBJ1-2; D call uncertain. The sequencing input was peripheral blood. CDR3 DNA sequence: TGTGCCAGCAGTGAGGCAACAACCCCTTACTATGGCTACACCTTC. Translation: CASSEATTPYYGYTF.